These T cell receptor beta chains were read from a single sample in a study of blood T cell repertoires in COVID-19. Assay used: immunoSEQ multiplex PCR; TCRdb lists only in-frame clones, some missing. The data contain approximately 120,000 clones, 86% of them singletons. Source material: peripheral blood. These receptor sequences come from a human donor in a cohort sampled during active COVID-19. The CDR3 runs from the conserved cysteine through the conserved F or W. D genes are given only for firm matches. Expanded clones are given a class, and other clones once, few, many or no size at all.

d_call	v_call	clone_size	j_call	cdr3_aa	cdr3_nt
TRBD2	TRBV5-6	.	TRBJ2-2	CASSLIGTSGVGELFF	TGTGCCAGCAGCTTGATCGGGACTAGCGGGGTCGGGGAGCTGTTTTTT
.	TRBV7-7	.	TRBJ2-1	CASSPGTYRDEQFF	TGTGCCAGCAGCCCGGGGACTTATCGGGATGAGCAGTTCTTC
TRBD2	TRBV19	.	TRBJ2-7	CASSPRRGLDYEQYF	TGTGCCAGTAGCCCTCGACGTGGACTAGACTACGAGCAGTACTTC
TRBD2	TRBV6-2/TRBV6-3	.	TRBJ2-3	CASSSPGLAQYTQYF	TGTGCCAGCAGTTCACCGGGACTAGCGCAATATACGCAGTATTTT
.	TRBV6-5	.	TRBJ1-2	CASSYGGAANYGYTF	TGTGCCAGCAGTTACGGTGGGGCGGCTAACTATGGCTACACCTTC
TRBD2	TRBV5-4	.	TRBJ2-1	CADFPAGVGGYEQFF	TGTGCCGATTTTCCAGCGGGAGTCGGGGGTTATGAGCAGTTCTTC
TRBD2	TRBV19	.	TRBJ2-2	CASMFSGITGELFF	TGTGCCAGTATGTTTAGCGGGATAACTGGGGAGCTGTTTTTT
TRBD1	TRBV6-1	.	TRBJ1-5	CASSEHPGTGSGLNQPQHF	TGTGCCAGCAGTGAACACCCGGGGACAGGGAGTGGCCTAAATCAGCCCCAGCATTTT
TRBD1	TRBV29-1	.	TRBJ1-5	CSVGQGPNQPQHF	TGCAGCGTTGGACAGGGGCCCAATCAGCCCCAGCATTTT
.	TRBV9	.	TRBJ2-1	CASSAISWGEQFF	TGTGCCAGCAGCGCCATTAGCTGGGGCGAGCAGTTCTTC
TRBD1	TRBV28	once	TRBJ2-7	CASNRPGTGRSYEQYF	TGTGCCAGCAACCGCCCCGGGACAGGGCGCTCCTACGAGCAGTACTTC
TRBD2	TRBV6-2/TRBV6-3	.	TRBJ2-7	CASSYRAGGAYEQYF	TGTGCCAGCAGTTACCGGGCGGGAGGGGCCTACGAGCAGTACTTC
.	TRBV24-1	.	TRBJ2-1	CATSAFPRGGNEQFF	TGTGCCACCAGTGCGTTTCCGAGAGGAGGGAATGAGCAGTTCTTC
TRBD1	TRBV5-8	.	TRBJ2-7	CASSPGQGPLEQYF	TGTGCCAGCAGCCCGGGACAGGGACCCTTAGAGCAGTACTTC
.	TRBV27	few	TRBJ1-1	CASGGGLKNTEAFF	TGTGCCAGCGGCGGGGGCTTGAAGAACACTGAAGCTTTCTTT
.	TRBV25-1	.	TRBJ2-7	CASSKTLYEQYF	TGTGCCAGCAGTAAGACACTCTACGAGCAGTACTTC
.	TRBV6-5	.	TRBJ2-3	CAILLRGDTDTQYF	TGTGCCATCCTCCTCAGGGGTGACACAGATACGCAGTATTTT
.	TRBV2	once	TRBJ2-5	CASTGKTPYQETQYF	TGTGCCAGCACCGGAAAGACACCGTACCAAGAGACCCAGTACTTC
TRBD2	TRBV6-5	.	TRBJ2-1	CASSFLTSGSSNEQFF	TGTGCCAGCAGTTTCCTGACTAGCGGGAGTAGCAATGAGCAGTTCTTC
.	TRBV21-1	.	TRBJ1-2	CASYDRTGENYGYTF	TGTGCCAGCTACGACCGGACAGGGGAGAACTATGGCTACACCTTC
.	TRBV18	.	TRBJ1-5	CASSRQNSNQPQHF	TGTGCCAGCTCGCGACAGAATAGCAATCAGCCCCAGCATTTT
TRBD1	TRBV7-8	.	TRBJ2-7	CASSLAGTARQYF	TGTGCCAGCAGCTTAGCCGGGACAGCAAGGCAGTACTTC
.	TRBV5-1	.	TRBJ2-1	CASGQSGGNEQFF	TGCGCCAGCGGGCAGTCCGGGGGCAATGAGCAGTTCTTC
.	TRBV18	.	TRBJ2-3	CASSRETYTDTQYF	TGTGCCAGCTCTCGGGAGACCTACACAGATACGCAGTATTTT
TRBD2	TRBV5-1	.	TRBJ2-3	CASSPRAGGTDTQYF	TGCGCCAGCAGCCCAAGAGCGGGAGGCACAGATACGCAGTATTTT
.	TRBV20-1	.	TRBJ2-7	CSVRRIYEQYF	TGCAGTGTCCGTAGAATATACGAGCAGTACTTC
.	TRBV28	once	TRBJ1-1	CASSLLAGAAFF	TGTGCCAGCAGTTTACTGGCAGGGGCGGCTTTCTTT
TRBD1	TRBV3-1/TRBV3-2	.	TRBJ2-1	CASSLWTGNEQFF	TGTGCCAGCAGCCTGTGGACAGGCAATGAGCAGTTCTTC
.	TRBV2	few	TRBJ1-2	CASTGREEHGYTF	TGTGCCAGCACGGGGAGGGAGGAGCATGGCTACACCTTC
TRBD2	TRBV5-1	.	TRBJ2-2	CASSIGTAGTSGELFF	TGCGCCAGCAGCATAGGGACCGCCGGGACTAGCGGGGAGCTGTTTTTT
.	TRBV5-1	.	TRBJ1-1	CASSFVGANTEAFF	TGCGCCAGCAGCTTTGTGGGAGCGAACACTGAAGCTTTCTTT
.	TRBV27	once	TRBJ1-6	CASSLWQGTLNSPLHF	TGTGCCAGCAGTTTATGGCAGGGAACTCTGAATTCACCCCTCCACTTT
TRBD1	TRBV7-9	.	TRBJ2-1	CASSGYRGLNDEQFF	TGTGCCAGCAGCGGTTACAGGGGTCTTAACGATGAGCAGTTCTTC
TRBD2	TRBV12-3/TRBV12-4	once	TRBJ2-7	CASSLRLGGEQYF	TGTGCCAGCAGTTTAAGGCTCGGGGGGGAGCAGTACTTC
TRBD2	TRBV5-4	once	TRBJ2-7	CASSWEVTSPTGVYEQYF	TGTGCCAGCAGCTGGGAGGTGACTAGCCCCACGGGGGTCTACGAGCAGTACTTC
TRBD2	TRBV28	.	TRBJ2-7	CASTRLAGGTYEQYF	TGTGCCAGCACCCGACTAGCGGGAGGGACCTACGAGCAGTACTTC
.	TRBV28	.	TRBJ2-3	CASSFLSGTDTQYF	TGTGCCAGCAGTTTCCTTAGCGGCACAGATACGCAGTATTTT